This T cell receptor (beta chain) was identified during a study of T cell changes during pregnancy in multiple sclerosis. The assay was immunoSEQ multiplex PCR, and TCRdb's table has in-frame clones only and misses some. The profile covers 30,000 to 40,000 clones, with roughly nine tenths appearing a single time and around 0.73% taken by the ten largest. The CDR3 spans 15 residues. The J segment lost 3 bases and the V segment lost 0 bases, leaving 3 bases of the junction unmatched. Germline CDR1 and CDR2: SGHRS and YFSETQ. The V call is TRBV5-1, the J call TRBJ1-5; 7 bases are shared with TRBD1. This TCR came from a female donor with multiple sclerosis, enrolled in a pregnancy study. Sequenced material: CD4+ T cells from peripheral blood mononuclear cells, taken in the third trimester of pregnancy. The CDR3 is CASSLGTGINQPQHF. The CDR3 nucleotides read TGCGCCAGCAGCTTGGGGACAGGAATCAATCAGCCCCAGCATTTT.